These 9 T cell receptor beta chains share one sample of origin, sequenced in a study of regulatory T cells in long-lasting Graves disease. The time point: newly diagnosed GD, antithyroid drugs for less than 3 months. RNA extracted from PBMCs served as the sequencing template. To make TCR beta libraries, researchers used iRepertoire HTBI primers and Arm-PCR of CDR3 regions. A single record per CDR3 protein comes from TCRdb applying MiXCR to the multiplex PCR reads. Of 360,000 or so distinct CDR3 sequences listed, 12% are singletons. These same data were also listed under a study on T cells in Graves' hyperthyroidism and ophthalmopathy.

Sequencing was performed on peripheral blood mononuclear cells (PBMCs), taken at new diagnosis, from a patient treated with antithyroid drugs. The receptors originated from a woman in her late teens or twenties with Graves disease.

Remarks on this clonotype: A read error is possible here, since a much larger clone lies one base away. The chain combines TRBV27 with TRBJ2-7; weak D call: TRBD2 (7 bases). The germline V and J ends were trimmed by 4 bases and 7 bases, with 11 bases remaining between them. The germline CDR1 and CDR2 sequences are MNHEY and SMNVEV (reference sequence). The CDR3 is 12 residues long. The CDR3 loop is CASSWGGTEQYF. The CDR3 region has the DNA TGTGCCAGCAGTTGGGGGGGCACTGAGCAGTACTTC.

J is TRBJ1-4 and V is TRBV5-6; D gene uncertain. The CDR3 has 16 residues. Germline V CDR1 and CDR2: SGHDT, YYEEEE. V was cut by 4 bases and J by 0 bases, with 13 bases left in between. DNA of the CDR3: TGTGCCAGCAGCGTCTCCCACTTAGCAACTAATGAAAAACTGTTTTTT. Protein product: CASSVSHLATNEKLFF.

The sample holds many counts of this clonotype. The chain carries TRBV12-3 or TRBV12-4 and TRBJ2-3; 8 bases align to TRBD1. The J segment lost 5 bases and the V segment lost 7 bases, leaving 14 bases of the junction unmatched. The CDR3 is 16 residues long. CDR3 sequence (DNA): TGTGCCAGCACCCGTGTTCCAGGACAGGGTCAAGATACGCAGTATTTT. This codes for CASTRVPGQGQDTQYF.

This clonotype was seen a few times. The J gene is TRBJ1-3, the V gene TRBV19, with unresolved D. Germline V gene lookup returns CDR1 LNHDA and CDR2 SQIVND (reference sequence). This CDR3 spans 15 amino acids. Trimming pared 3 bases from V and 2 bases from J, leaving 11 bases between. The CDR3 nucleotides are TGTGCCAGTAGTATTGGTTTAGAGACTGGAAACACCATATATTTT. The encoded protein is CASSIGLETGNTIYF.

This clonotype was observed a few times. V gene TRBV20-1 combines with J gene TRBJ1-5; D ambiguous. This CDR3 contains 15 residues. The ends were cut back, 3 bases at V and 3 bases at J, with 15 bases in the middle. Germline CDR1 reads DFQATT; CDR2 reads SNEGSKA (reference sequence). The CDR3 region has the DNA TGCAGTGCTAGGGGTGGGAGCTCACCCAATCAGCCCCAGCATTTT. Amino acids: CSARGGSSPNQPQHF.

The V gene is TRBV6-2 or TRBV6-3, the J gene TRBJ2-6; tentative D call: TRBD1 (6 bases). The CDR3 is 21 amino acids. V lost 5 bases to trimming and J lost 0 bases, with 26 bases between them. Germline lookup yields CDR1 MNHEY and CDR2 SVGEGT. The CDR3 DNA reads TGTGCCAGCAGTACCTACCGGGACACTGGGCGAAATTCCTCTGGGGCCAACGTCCTGACTTTC. This translates into CASSTYRDTGRNSSGANVLTF.

This clonotype was picked up a small number of times. The chain employs TRBV12-3 or TRBV12-4 and TRBJ1-4; 7 bases line up with TRBD1. V shed 0 bases and J 6 bases; nucleotides not matched to a gene: 7. CDR3 length: 16 residues. The CDR3 region has the DNA TGTGCCAGCAGTTTAGCTCGGACAGGTTGGGATGAAAAACTGTTTTTT. This encodes CASSLARTGWDEKLFF.

This clonotype was seen a handful of times. The chain joins TRBV13 to TRBJ1-5, with D unclear. The length of the CDR3 is 16 residues. V dropped 7 bases and J dropped 0 bases, with 16 bases sitting between them. The germline V gene has CDR1 PRHDT and CDR2 FYEKMQ (reference sequence). The DNA for the CDR3 is TGTGCCAGCAATTACGGGAGGCATTATAGCAATCAGCCCCAGCATTTT. It yields the protein CASNYGRHYSNQPQHF.

The chain couples TRBV4-2 to TRBJ2-5; 9 bases align to TRBD2. CDR1 is LGHNA, CDR2 YNFKEQ, per germline. V lost 0 bases and J lost 2; bases outside the gene matches: 4. The CDR3 is 16 amino acids. The CDR3 DNA reads TGTGCCAGCAGCCAAGATCCGGCGGGGGGGCAAGAGACCCAGTACTTC. This translates into CASSQDPAGGQETQYF.